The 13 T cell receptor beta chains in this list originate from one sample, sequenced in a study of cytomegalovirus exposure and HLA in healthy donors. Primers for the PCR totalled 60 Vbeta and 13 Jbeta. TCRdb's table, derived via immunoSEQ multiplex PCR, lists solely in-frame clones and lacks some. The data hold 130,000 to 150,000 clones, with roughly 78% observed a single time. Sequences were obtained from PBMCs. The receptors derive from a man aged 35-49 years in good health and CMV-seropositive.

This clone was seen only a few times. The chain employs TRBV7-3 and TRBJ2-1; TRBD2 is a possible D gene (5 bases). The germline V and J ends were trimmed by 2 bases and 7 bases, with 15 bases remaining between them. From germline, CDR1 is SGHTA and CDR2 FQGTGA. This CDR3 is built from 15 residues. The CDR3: CASSLLPGFTNEQFF. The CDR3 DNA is TGTGCCAGCAGCTTACTTCCGGGGTTTACGAATGAGCAGTTCTTC.

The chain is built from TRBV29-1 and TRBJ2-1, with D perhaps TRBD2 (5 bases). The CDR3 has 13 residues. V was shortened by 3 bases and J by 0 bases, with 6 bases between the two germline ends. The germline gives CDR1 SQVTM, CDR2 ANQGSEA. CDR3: CSVEGSSYNEQFF. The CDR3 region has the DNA TGCAGCGTTGAGGGGAGCTCCTACAATGAGCAGTTCTTC.

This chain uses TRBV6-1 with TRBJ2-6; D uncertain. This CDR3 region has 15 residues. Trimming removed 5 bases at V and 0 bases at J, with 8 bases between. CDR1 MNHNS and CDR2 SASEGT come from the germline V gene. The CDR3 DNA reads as TGTGCCAGCAGTACTGTAGACTCTGGGGCCAACGTCCTGACTTTC. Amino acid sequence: CASSTVDSGANVLTF.

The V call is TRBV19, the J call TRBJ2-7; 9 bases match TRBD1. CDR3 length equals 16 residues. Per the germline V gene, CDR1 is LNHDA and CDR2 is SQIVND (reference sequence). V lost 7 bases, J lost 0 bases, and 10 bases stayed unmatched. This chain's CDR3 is CASKITGGAPSYEQYF. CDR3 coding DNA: TGTGCCAGTAAGATTACAGGGGGCGCGCCCTCCTACGAGCAGTACTTC.

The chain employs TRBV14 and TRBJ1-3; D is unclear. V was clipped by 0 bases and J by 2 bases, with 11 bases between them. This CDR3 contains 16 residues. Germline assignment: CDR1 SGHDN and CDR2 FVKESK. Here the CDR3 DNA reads TGTGCCAGCAGCCAAGATTGGCAGTCCCCTGGAAACACCATATATTTT. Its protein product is CASSQDWQSPGNTIYF. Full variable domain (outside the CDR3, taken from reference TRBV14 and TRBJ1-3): EAGVTQFPSHSVIEKGQTVTLRCDPISGHDNLYWYRRVMGKEIKFLLHFVKESKQDESGMPNNRFLAERTGGTYSTLKVQPAELEDSGVYFCASSQDWQSPGNTIYFGEGSWLTVV.

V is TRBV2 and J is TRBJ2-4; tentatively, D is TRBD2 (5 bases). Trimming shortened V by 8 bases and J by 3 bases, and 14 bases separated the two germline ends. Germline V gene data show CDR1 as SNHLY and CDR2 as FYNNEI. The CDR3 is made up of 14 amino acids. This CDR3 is CASSYGIGKNIQYF. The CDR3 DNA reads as TGTGCCAGCTCTTACGGGATCGGCAAAAACATTCAGTACTTC.

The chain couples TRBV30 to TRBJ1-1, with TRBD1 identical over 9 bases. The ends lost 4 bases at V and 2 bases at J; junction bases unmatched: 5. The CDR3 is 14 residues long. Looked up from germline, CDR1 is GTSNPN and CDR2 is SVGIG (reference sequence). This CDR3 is CAWTRTGDNTEAFF. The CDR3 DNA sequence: TGTGCCTGGACGAGGACAGGGGATAACACTGAAGCTTTCTTT.

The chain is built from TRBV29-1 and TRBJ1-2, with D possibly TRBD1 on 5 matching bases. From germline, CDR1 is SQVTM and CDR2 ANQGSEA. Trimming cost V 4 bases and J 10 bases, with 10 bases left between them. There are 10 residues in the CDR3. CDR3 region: CSVGTPLYTF. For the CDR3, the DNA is TGCAGCGTTGGGACACCTCTCTACACCTTC.

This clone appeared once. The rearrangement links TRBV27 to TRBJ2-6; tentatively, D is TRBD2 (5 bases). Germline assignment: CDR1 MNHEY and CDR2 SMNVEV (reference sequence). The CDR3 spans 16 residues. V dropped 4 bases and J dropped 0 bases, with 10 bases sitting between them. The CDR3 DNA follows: TGTGCCAGCAGTTCCTCCGGGGTCTCTGGGGCCAACGTCCTGACTTTC. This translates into CASSSSGVSGANVLTF.

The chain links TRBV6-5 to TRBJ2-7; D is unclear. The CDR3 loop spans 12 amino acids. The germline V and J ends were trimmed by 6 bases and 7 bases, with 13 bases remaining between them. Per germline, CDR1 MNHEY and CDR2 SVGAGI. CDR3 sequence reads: CASSPGVGEQYF. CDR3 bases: TGTGCCAGCAGCCCCGGAGTCGGGGAGCAGTACTTC.

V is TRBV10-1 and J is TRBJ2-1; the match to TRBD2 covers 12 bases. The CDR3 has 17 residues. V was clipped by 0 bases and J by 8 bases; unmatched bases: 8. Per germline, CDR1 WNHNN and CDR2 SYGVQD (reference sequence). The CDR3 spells CASSESETSGSRDEQFF. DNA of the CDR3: TGCGCCAGCAGTGAGTCTGAGACTAGCGGGAGCAGGGATGAGCAGTTCTTC.

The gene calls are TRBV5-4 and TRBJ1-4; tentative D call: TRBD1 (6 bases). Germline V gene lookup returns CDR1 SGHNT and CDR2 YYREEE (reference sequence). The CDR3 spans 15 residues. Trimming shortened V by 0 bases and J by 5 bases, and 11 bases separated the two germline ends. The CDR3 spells CASSLGGGRNEKLFF. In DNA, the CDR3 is TGTGCCAGCAGCTTGGGAGGGGGAAGAAATGAAAAACTGTTTTTT.

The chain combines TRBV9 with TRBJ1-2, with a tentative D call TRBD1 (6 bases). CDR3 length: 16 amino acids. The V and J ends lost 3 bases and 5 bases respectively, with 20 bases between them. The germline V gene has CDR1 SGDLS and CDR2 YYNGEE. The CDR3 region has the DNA TGTGCCAGCAGCGGGTCCTACAGGGTCCTAGGGTATGGCTACACCTTC. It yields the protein CASSGSYRVLGYGYTF. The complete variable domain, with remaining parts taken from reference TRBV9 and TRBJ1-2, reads DSGVTQTPKHLITATGQRVTLRCSPRSGDLSVYWYQQSLDQGLQFLIQYYNGEERAKGNILERFSAQQFPDLHSELNLSSLELGDSALYFCASSGSYRVLGYGYTFGSGTRLTVV.